This TCR beta chain is drawn from a study of T cell responses to AZD1222 COVID-19 vaccine. Concerning this clone itself: What it binds is not known.

Study-level results: Of spike-specific TCRs, nearly half reportedly target regions left unmutated in variants. The study sampled repertoires only after the peak T cell response. Mostly white British, mostly female donors; authors suggested clonal diversity may be underestimated. Breadth and depth of Spike-specific TCRs rose after two AZD1222 doses.

Sequencing used immunoSEQ multiplex PCR; TCRdb keeps in-frame clones, though not all of them. The data hold 93,000 or so clones, with around 92% observed a single time. The clonotype was recovered from an adult in good health. Sequenced material: peripheral blood, taken on day 0 of AZD1222 vaccination.

In DNA, the CDR3 is TGTGCCAGCAGTTCTGGGGGGGTTAACACTGAAGCTTTCTTT. It translates to CASSSGGVNTEAFF. The chain recombines TRBV6-5 with TRBJ1-1; tentative D call: TRBD1 (5 bases). CDR3 size: 14 residues. The germline CDR1 and CDR2 sequences are MNHEY and SVGAGI. V lost 4 bases, J lost 2 bases, and 11 bases lay in between.